What follows are 14 T cell receptor beta chains derived from one specimen sequenced in a study of OX40 agonist ivuxolimab in advanced cancers. Measured with immunoSEQ multiplex PCR; TCRdb has only the in-frame clones, and not every one. The sample lists about 60,000 clones, approximately 86% occurring once. This sample comprised CD4+ or CD8+ T cells sorted from blood, obtained in a trial of the OX40 agonist ivuxolimab. These receptor sequences come from an adult with an advanced solid tumor such as melanoma, head and neck, liver or kidney cancer.

The rearrangement uses TRBV28 and TRBJ2-3; tentative D call: TRBD1 (5 bases). Germline V gives CDR1 MDHEN, CDR2 SYDVKM. Trimming stripped 7 bases from V and 4 bases from J, with 12 bases between. This CDR3 has 13 residues. The CDR3 sequence is CASTRAQADTQYF. The CDR3 coding sequence is TGTGCCAGCACCCGAGCACAGGCAGATACGCAGTATTTT.

V and J are TRBV25-1 and TRBJ2-5, with TRBD1 matching over 8 bases. The CDR3 sequence is 14 residues long. J gave up 5 bases and V 5 bases, and 7 bases lay outside the gene matches. Per germline, CDR1 MGHDK and CDR2 SYGVNS. The CDR3 nucleotides read TGTGCCAGCAGTATGGCAGGGGGCATGGAGACCCAGTACTTC. Translating it yields CASSMAGGMETQYF.

This clone appeared once. The chain recombines TRBV30 with TRBJ1-2, with D unclear. The germline CDR1 and CDR2 sequences are GTSNPN and SVGIG (reference sequence). V was pared by 5 bases and J by 5 bases, with 18 bases between. The CDR3 loop spans 14 amino acids. Written as DNA, the CDR3 is TGTGCCTGGGCACGGGAGCCCTCGGGGTATGGCTACACCTTC. Translated: CAWAREPSGYGYTF.

In this sample, this clone turned up once. The chain joins TRBV5-6 to TRBJ1-1, with D unclear. V shed 0 bases and J shed 1 base, with 4 bases lying between them. This CDR3 region has 13 residues. CDR1 and CDR2 (germline): SGHDT, YYEEEE. The CDR3 sequence: CASSLVPNTEAFF. CDR3 nucleotide sequence: TGTGCCAGCAGCTTGGTCCCGAACACTGAAGCTTTCTTT. Variable domain in full (rest from reference TRBV5-6 and TRBJ1-1): DAGVTQSPTHLIKTRGQQVTLRCSPKSGHDTVSWYQQALGQGPQFIFQYYEEEERQRGNFPDRFSGHQFPNYSSELNVNALLLGDSALYLCASSLVPNTEAFFGQGTRLTVV.

V usage is TRBV28 and J usage is TRBJ2-1; D gene unclear. The CDR3 sequence is 16 residues long. Germline V CDR1 and CDR2: MDHEN, SYDVKM. V was cut by 5 bases and J by 0 bases, with 14 bases left in between. CDR3 nucleotides: TGTGCCAGCAGTCCCCCCCCTGGCGCCTCCTACAATGAGCAGTTCTTC. The encoded protein is CASSPPPGASYNEQFF. The full variable domain, in which reference TRBV28 and TRBJ2-1 provide the parts outside the CDR3, is DVKVTQSSRYLVKRTGEKVFLECVQDMDHENMFWYRQDPGLGLRLIYFSYDVKMKEKGDIPEGYSVSREKKERFSLILESASTNQTSMYLCASSPPPGASYNEQFFGPGTRLTVL.

The chain couples TRBV7-9 to TRBJ2-6, with TRBD1 identical over 10 bases. Germline V gene sequence: CDR1 SEHNR, CDR2 FQNEAQ (reference sequence). The CDR3 contains 17 residues. Unmatched junction bases numbered 1, after V lost 2 bases and J lost 0 bases. CDR3 in DNA: TGTGCCAGCAGCTTAAGGACAGGGGGCTCTGGGGCCAACGTCCTGACTTTC. Amino acids: CASSLRTGGSGANVLTF.

The chain has TRBV4-1 and TRBJ2-5, with D perhaps TRBD1 or TRBD2 (5 bases each). V gave up 0 bases and J gave up 4 bases, with 12 bases separating them. Germline CDR1 and CDR2: MGHRA and YSYEKL. The CDR3 runs 15 residues. In DNA form, the CDR3 reads TGCGCCAGCAGCCAAGAGGGGCTAGCCCCAGAGACCCAGTACTTC. Translating it yields CASSQEGLAPETQYF.

The rearrangement joins TRBV4-3 to TRBJ1-1; TRBD1 matches 7 bases. There are 13 residues in the CDR3. The V gene's germline CDR1 is LGHNA and CDR2 YSLEER. V lost 0 bases to trimming and J lost 8 bases; unmatched junction nucleotides: 3. This chain's CDR3 is CASSQDRDREAFF. The CDR3, as DNA: TGCGCCAGCAGCCAAGATAGGGACAGAGAAGCTTTCTTT.

The V and J genes are TRBV13 and TRBJ2-7; D remains unclear. The CDR3 runs 13 residues. V lost 1 base and J lost 7, with 11 bases in between. Germline V CDR1 and CDR2: PRHDT, FYEKMQ (reference sequence). The CDR3 loop reads CASSLEYGPEQYF. The CDR3 DNA reads as TGTGCCAGCAGCTTAGAATACGGACCTGAGCAGTACTTC.

This clone was recorded only once. The V call is TRBV18, the J call TRBJ2-7; D is unclear. Germline-derived CDR1 and CDR2 are KGHSH and LQKENI. V was shortened by 2 bases and J by 1 base, with 6 bases between the two germline ends. The CDR3 totals 13 residues. The CDR3 coding sequence is TGTGCCAGCTCACCAGGGCGTTCCTACGAGCAGTACTTC. Protein sequence: CASSPGRSYEQYF.

The chain employs TRBV23-1 and TRBJ2-3; D perhaps matches TRBD1 (6 bases). TRBV23-1 is marked as an open reading frame, function uncertain. V gave up 8 bases and J gave up 0 bases, with 15 bases separating them. CDR3 size: 15 residues. The CDR3 region has the DNA TGCGCCAGCCTCCCGGACAGCGCTAGCACAGATACGCAGTATTTT. It is translated as CASLPDSASTDTQYF.

V gene TRBV27 combines with J gene TRBJ2-7; 7 bases are shared with TRBD1. The CDR3 is made up of 13 amino acids. The germline V gene encodes CDR1 MNHEY and CDR2 SMNVEV (reference sequence). V dropped 6 bases and J dropped 4; count of bases not matched to a gene: 6. The CDR3 loop is CASRRTGLYEQYF. The CDR3 bases are TGTGCCAGCAGGAGGACAGGACTGTACGAGCAGTACTTC.

V is TRBV10-3 and J is TRBJ1-2; 8 bases line up with TRBD1. The CDR3 contains 14 residues. V dropped 6 bases and J dropped 7; count of bases not matched to a gene: 10. Germline-derived CDR1 and CDR2 are ENHRY and SYGVKD. The DNA of the CDR3 is TGTGCCATCAGGGCGGACAGGGCAAGAGGTGGCTACACCTTC. It encodes CAIRADRARGGYTF.

This chain uses TRBV19 with TRBJ2-2; no clear D gene. CDR3 length equals 13 residues. Trimming removed 6 bases from V and 6 bases from J, with 11 bases in between. From germline, CDR1 is LNHDA and CDR2 SQIVND (reference sequence). The CDR3, as DNA: TGTGCCAGTAGGACGGGCAAGTCCGGGGAGCTGTTTTTT. Protein product: CASRTGKSGELFF.